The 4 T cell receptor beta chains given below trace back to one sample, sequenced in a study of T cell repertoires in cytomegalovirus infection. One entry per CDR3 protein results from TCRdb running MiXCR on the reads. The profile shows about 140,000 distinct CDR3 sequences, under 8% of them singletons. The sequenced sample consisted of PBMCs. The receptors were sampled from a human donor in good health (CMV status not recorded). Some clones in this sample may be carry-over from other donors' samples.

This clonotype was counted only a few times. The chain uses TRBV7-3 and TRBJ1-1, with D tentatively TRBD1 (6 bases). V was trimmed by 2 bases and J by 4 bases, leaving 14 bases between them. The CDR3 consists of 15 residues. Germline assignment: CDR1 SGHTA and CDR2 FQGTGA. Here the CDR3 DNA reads TGTGCCAGCAGCTTACCCCCGGAAGGGGGCACTGAAGCTTTCTTT. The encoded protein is CASSLPPEGGTEAFF. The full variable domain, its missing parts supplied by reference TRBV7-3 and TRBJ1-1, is GAGVSQTPSNKVTEKGKYVELRCDPISGHTALYWYRQSLGQGPEFLIYFQGTGAADDSGLPNDRFFAVRPEGSVSTLKIQRTERGDSAVYLCASSLPPEGGTEAFFGQGTRLTVV.

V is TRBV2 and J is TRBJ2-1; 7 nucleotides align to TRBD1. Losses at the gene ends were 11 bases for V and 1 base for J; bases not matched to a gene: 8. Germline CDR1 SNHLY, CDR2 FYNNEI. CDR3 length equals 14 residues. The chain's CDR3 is CAGSQGVSYNEQFF. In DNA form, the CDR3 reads TGTGCCGGATCTCAGGGGGTATCCTACAATGAGCAGTTCTTC.

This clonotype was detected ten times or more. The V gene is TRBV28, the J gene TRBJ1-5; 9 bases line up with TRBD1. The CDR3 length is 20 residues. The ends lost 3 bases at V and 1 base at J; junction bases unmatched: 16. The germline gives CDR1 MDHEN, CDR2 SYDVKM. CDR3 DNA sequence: TGTGCCAGCAGTTTCCCTACAGGGGGCGCGGTCAGGAGAAGCAATCAGCCCCAGCATTTT. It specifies CASSFPTGGAVRRSNQPQHF.

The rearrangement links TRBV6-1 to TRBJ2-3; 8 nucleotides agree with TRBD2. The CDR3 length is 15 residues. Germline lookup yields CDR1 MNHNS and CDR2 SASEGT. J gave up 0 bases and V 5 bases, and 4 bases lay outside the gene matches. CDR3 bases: TGTGCCAGCAGTCGATTAGCGGGGAGCACAGATACGCAGTATTTT. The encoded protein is CASSRLAGSTDTQYF.